A single sample gave rise to the 8 T cell receptor beta chains below, sequenced in a study of T-cell memory formation after mild COVID-19. TCRdb analysed the 5' RACE reads with MiXCR anew, one entry per CDR3 protein. The repertoire holds roughly 180,000 distinct CDR3 sequences, with about 18% as singletons. Material: PBMCs or a T cell subset sorted from them (not recorded which). These receptors originate from a man in his late teens or twenties who had mild COVID-19 (a few samples of this study predate the infection). Cell type and time point are not known.

This clonotype was picked up many times. This rearrangement joins TRBV18 to TRBJ2-5; D is perhaps TRBD2 (6 bases). The CDR3 consists of 13 residues. Trimming removed 3 bases at V and 4 bases at J, with 9 bases between. The V gene's germline CDR1 is KGHSH and CDR2 LQKENI. The CDR3 here is CASSPPGGETQYF. In DNA, the CDR3 is TGTGCCAGCTCACCCCCCGGGGGAGAGACCCAGTACTTC.

V usage is TRBV7-3 and J usage is TRBJ2-3; no clear D. Germline CDR1 and CDR2: SGHTA and FQGTGA. This CDR3 region has 16 residues. V shed 5 bases and J shed 0 bases, with 15 bases lying between them. CDR3 protein: CASSPTPVFSTDTQYF. The DNA of the CDR3 is TGTGCCAGCAGCCCGACCCCGGTGTTCAGCACAGATACGCAGTATTTT.

The rearrangement uses TRBV6-1 and TRBJ1-2; D is possibly TRBD1 (5 bases). The germline V gene has CDR1 MNHNS and CDR2 SASEGT. The CDR3 length is 14 residues. V dropped 6 bases and J dropped 8 bases, with 19 bases sitting between them. CDR3 amino acids: CASSGTTNGWGYTF. CDR3 DNA: TGTGCCAGCAGCGGGACCACAAACGGATGGGGCTACACCTTC.

The chain carries TRBV20-1 and TRBJ2-5; D perhaps matches TRBD1 (6 bases). The CDR3 sequence is 13 residues long. Deletions cut 1 base from V and 7 bases from J, with 13 bases between. Looked up from germline, CDR1 is DFQATT and CDR2 is SNEGSKA (reference sequence). The CDR3 spells CSARAGDRWTQYF. The DNA of the CDR3 is TGCAGTGCTAGAGCTGGAGACAGGTGGACCCAGTACTTC.

This chain links TRBV18 with TRBJ2-5; D may correspond to TRBD1 or TRBD2 (6 bases each). The V end lost 4 bases, the J end lost 5 bases, and 14 bases lay between the germline ends. The germline V gene encodes CDR1 KGHSH and CDR2 LQKENI. There are 14 residues in the CDR3. DNA of the CDR3: TGTGCCAGCTCACAGACTGCGGGACATGAGACCCAGTACTTC. This gives the protein CASSQTAGHETQYF. The variable domain in full, completed from reference TRBV18 and TRBJ2-5, reads NAGVMQNPRHLVRRRGQEARLRCSPMKGHSHVYWYRQLPEEGLKFMVYLQKENIIDESGMPKERFSAEFPKEGPSILRIQQVVRGDSAAYFCASSQTAGHETQYFGPGTRLLVL.

This chain joins TRBV5-1 and TRBJ1-2; 7 nucleotides align to TRBD1. The CDR3 has 13 residues. Looked up from germline, CDR1 is SGHRS and CDR2 is YFSETQ. The J segment lost 4 bases and the V segment lost 4 bases, leaving 4 bases of the junction unmatched. CDR3 nucleotide sequence: TGCGCCAGCAGCCCTTGGGACAGCTATGGCTACACCTTC. This encodes CASSPWDSYGYTF.

This clonotype came up a few times. V usage is TRBV10-3 and J usage is TRBJ2-7; D perhaps matches TRBD2 (6 bases). The V gene's germline CDR1 is ENHRY and CDR2 SYGVKD. Trimming took 8 bases from V and 6 from J, leaving 11 bases between them. The CDR3 spans 11 residues. CDR3 sequence reads: CAIGLLGEQYF. The CDR3 nucleotides are TGTGCCATCGGACTATTAGGCGAGCAGTACTTC.

This clonotype occurred many times. This rearrangement joins TRBV28 to TRBJ2-1; possibly TRBD2 for D (7 bases). CDR1 and CDR2 from the germline V gene are MDHEN and SYDVKM. V dropped 6 bases and J dropped 6 bases, with 21 bases sitting between them. The length of the CDR3 is 16 residues. In DNA form, the CDR3 reads TGTGCCAGCAGCAAGGGGGGGGCTTTTCGAGGCAATGAGCAGTTCTTC. Protein product: CASSKGGAFRGNEQFF.